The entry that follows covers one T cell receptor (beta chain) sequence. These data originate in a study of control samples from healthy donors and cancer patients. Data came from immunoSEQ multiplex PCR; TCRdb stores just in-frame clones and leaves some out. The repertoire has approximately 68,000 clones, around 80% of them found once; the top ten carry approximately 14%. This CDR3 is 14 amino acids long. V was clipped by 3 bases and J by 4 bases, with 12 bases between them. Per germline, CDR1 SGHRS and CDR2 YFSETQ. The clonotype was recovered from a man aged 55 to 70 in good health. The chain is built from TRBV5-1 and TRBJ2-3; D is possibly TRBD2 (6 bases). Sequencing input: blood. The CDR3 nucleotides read TGCGCCAGCAGCTACCGGGACTCATCAGATACGCAGTATTTT. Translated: CASSYRDSSDTQYF.